The 9 T cell receptor beta chains listed next were all sequenced from one sample in a study of Ad26.COV2.S vaccination and SARS-CoV-2 variants. Specified treatment: 15 to 20 received Ad26.COV2.S at low or high dose, single or two shots; about 5 received placebo; per-sample allocation not given. Following the first vaccine or placebo injection, samples were taken on day 63. Profiling relied on immunoSEQ multiplex PCR, and the TCRdb table lists in-frame clones only, not all of them. The sample has roughly 450,000 clones; around 90% are singletons. The sequenced sample was peripheral blood, obtained in a trial of Ad26.COV2.S vaccine versus placebo. All receptors come from a person aged 18 to 59 who received the Ad26.COV2.S COVID-19 vaccine or a placebo.

The chain uses TRBV18 and TRBJ2-1; unclear D gene. The CDR3 has 15 amino acids. Germline CDR1 is KGHSH and CDR2 is LQKENI. Between the trimmed V and J ends, which lost 1 base and 0 bases, there was a span of 7 bases. The CDR3 DNA is TGTGCCAGCTCACCACTACGGAGCTCCTACAATGAGCAGTTCTTC. Protein product: CASSPLRSSYNEQFF. Drawing the rest from reference TRBV18 and TRBJ2-1, the complete variable domain is NAGVMQNPRHLVRRRGQEARLRCSPMKGHSHVYWYRQLPEEGLKFMVYLQKENIIDESGMPKERFSAEFPKEGPSILRIQQVVRGDSAAYFCASSPLRSSYNEQFFGPGTRLTVL.

The gene calls are TRBV6-5 and TRBJ2-7; 9 bases map to TRBD1. The J segment lost 5 bases and the V segment lost 1 base, leaving 6 bases of the junction unmatched. The CDR3 runs to 15 residues. CDR1 and CDR2 from the germline V gene are MNHEY and SVGAGI. The CDR3 here is CASSYLGQGIHEQYF. In DNA form, the CDR3 reads TGTGCCAGCAGTTACTTAGGACAGGGGATCCACGAGCAGTACTTC.

This clone has only one observation. This chain joins TRBV7-9 and TRBJ1-4; D uncertain. The CDR3 has 15 residues. The V end lost 5 bases, the J end lost 3 bases, and 13 bases lay between the germline ends. Germline CDR1 and CDR2: SEHNR and FQNEAQ (reference sequence). CDR3 sequence reads: CASSDGLGPNEKLFF. As DNA, the CDR3 is TGTGCCAGCAGCGACGGACTAGGGCCTAATGAAAAACTGTTTTTT.

The genes are TRBV19 and TRBJ1-2, with D perhaps matching TRBD1 (6 bases). V lost 3 bases to trimming and J lost 6 bases, with 8 bases between them. Germline V lookup: CDR1 LNHDA, CDR2 SQIVND (reference sequence). The CDR3 contains 12 residues. Written as DNA, the CDR3 is TGTGCCAGTAGTATTAGGGGGAATGGCTACACCTTC. It yields the protein CASSIRGNGYTF.

In this sample, this clone turned up once. Other DNA sequences in this specimen translate into the identical CDR3. The gene calls are TRBV7-9 and TRBJ2-7; D gene uncertain. V shed 1 base and J shed 1 base, with 5 bases lying between them. Germline loops: CDR1 SEHNR, CDR2 FQNEAQ (reference sequence). The CDR3 is 13 residues long. This CDR3 is CASSLDGSYEQYF. The CDR3 DNA sequence: TGTGCCAGCAGCTTAGATGGGTCCTACGAGCAGTACTTC.

This clone has a single count. J is TRBJ2-3 and V is TRBV27; 7 bases are shared with TRBD2. V lost 5 bases, J lost 2 bases, and 10 bases stayed unmatched. The CDR3 spans 16 residues. CDR1 is MNHEY and CDR2 is SMNVEV in the germline V gene (reference sequence). The CDR3 region is CASSPQTGTTTDTQYF. CDR3 in DNA: TGTGCCAGCAGTCCTCAAACGGGGACTACCACAGATACGCAGTATTTT.

The table lists this clone with a few counts. The J gene is TRBJ2-2, the V gene TRBV18; D not resolved. With 3 bases removed from V and 1 base from J, the gap between germline ends came to 12 bases. There are 16 residues in the CDR3. Germline-derived CDR1 and CDR2 are KGHSH and LQKENI. CDR3: CASSPTATLNTGELFF. CDR3 coding DNA: TGTGCCAGCTCACCGACGGCCACCTTGAACACCGGGGAGCTGTTTTTT.

The chain joins TRBV6-5 to TRBJ2-3, with D unresolved. V was clipped by 6 bases and J by 8 bases, with 15 bases between them. Germline values: CDR1 MNHEY, CDR2 SVGAGI. The CDR3 totals 13 residues. CDR3: CASSPDGRGTQYF. DNA of the CDR3: TGTGCCAGCAGCCCCGACGGACGAGGTACGCAGTATTTT.

The V call is TRBV19, the J call TRBJ2-2, with D perhaps matching TRBD1 (5 bases). The CDR3 contains 14 residues. V was trimmed by 4 bases and J by 4 bases, leaving 10 bases between them. Germline CDR1 is LNHDA and CDR2 is SQIVND (reference sequence). The CDR3 protein is CASSSQGGTGELFF. CDR3 DNA: TGTGCCAGTAGTAGCCAGGGTGGCACCGGGGAGCTGTTTTTT.